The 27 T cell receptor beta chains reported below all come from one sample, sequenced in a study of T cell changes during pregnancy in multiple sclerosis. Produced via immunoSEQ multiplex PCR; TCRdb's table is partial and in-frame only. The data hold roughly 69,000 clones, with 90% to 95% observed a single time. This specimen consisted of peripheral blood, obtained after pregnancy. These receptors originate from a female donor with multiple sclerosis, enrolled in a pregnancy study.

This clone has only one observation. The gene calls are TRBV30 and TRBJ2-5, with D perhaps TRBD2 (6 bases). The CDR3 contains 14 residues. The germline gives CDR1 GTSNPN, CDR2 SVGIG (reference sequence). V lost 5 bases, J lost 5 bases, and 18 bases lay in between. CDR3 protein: CAWGRDSKVETQYF. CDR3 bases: TGTGCCTGGGGCCGGGACTCCAAGGTGGAGACCCAGTACTTC.

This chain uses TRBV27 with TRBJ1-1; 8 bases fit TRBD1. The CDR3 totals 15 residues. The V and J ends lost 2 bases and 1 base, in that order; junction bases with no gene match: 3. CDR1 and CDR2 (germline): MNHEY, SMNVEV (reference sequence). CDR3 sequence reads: CASSLVGTGNTEAFF. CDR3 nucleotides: TGTGCCAGCAGTTTAGTCGGGACAGGGAACACTGAAGCTTTCTTT.

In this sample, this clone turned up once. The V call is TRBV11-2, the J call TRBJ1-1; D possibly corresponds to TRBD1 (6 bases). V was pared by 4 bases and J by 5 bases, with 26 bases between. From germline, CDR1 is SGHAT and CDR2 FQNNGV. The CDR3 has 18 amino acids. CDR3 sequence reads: CASSSLLGGRAGRTEAFF. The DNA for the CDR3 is TGTGCCAGCAGCTCCCTGTTGGGGGGGCGCGCCGGTCGGACTGAAGCTTTCTTT.

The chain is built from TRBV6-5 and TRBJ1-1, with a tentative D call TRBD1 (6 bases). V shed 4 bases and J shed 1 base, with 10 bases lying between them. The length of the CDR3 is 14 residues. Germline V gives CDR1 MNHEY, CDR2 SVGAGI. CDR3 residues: CASSLVGGNTEAFF. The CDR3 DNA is TGTGCCAGCAGTTTGGTAGGGGGGAACACTGAAGCTTTCTTT.

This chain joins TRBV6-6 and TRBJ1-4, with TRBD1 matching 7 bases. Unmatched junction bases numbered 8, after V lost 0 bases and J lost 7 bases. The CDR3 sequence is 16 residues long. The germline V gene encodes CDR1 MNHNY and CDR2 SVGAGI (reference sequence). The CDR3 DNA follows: TGTGCCAGCAGTTACTCTTACAGGGGTTCAGGTGAAAAACTGTTTTTT. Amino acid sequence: CASSYSYRGSGEKLFF.

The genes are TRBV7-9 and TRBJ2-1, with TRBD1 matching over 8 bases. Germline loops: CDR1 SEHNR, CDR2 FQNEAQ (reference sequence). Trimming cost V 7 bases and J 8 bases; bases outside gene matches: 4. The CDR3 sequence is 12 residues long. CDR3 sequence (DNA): TGTGCCAGCACACTGGACAGGGATGAGCAGTTCTTC. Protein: CASTLDRDEQFF.

CDR3 nucleotide sequence: TGTGCCAGCAGGCTAATAGGCACAGATACGCAGTATTTT. Translating gives CASRLIGTDTQYF. This chain uses TRBV6-1 with TRBJ2-3; no reliable D call. V was cut by 6 bases and J by 1 base, with 8 bases left in between. Germline CDR1 and CDR2: MNHNS and SASEGT. There are 13 residues in the CDR3.

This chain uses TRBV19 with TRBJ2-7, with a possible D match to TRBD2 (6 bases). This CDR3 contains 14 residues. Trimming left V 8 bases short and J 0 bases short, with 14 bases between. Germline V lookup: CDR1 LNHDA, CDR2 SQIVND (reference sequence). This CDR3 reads CASARGTVSYEQYF. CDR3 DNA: TGTGCCAGTGCCCGCGGGACGGTCTCCTACGAGCAGTACTTC.

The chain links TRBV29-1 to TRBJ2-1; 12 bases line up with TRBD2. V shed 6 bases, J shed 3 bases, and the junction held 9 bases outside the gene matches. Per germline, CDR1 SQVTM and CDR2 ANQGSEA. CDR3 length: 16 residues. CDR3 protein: CSVGRTSGTDYNEQFF. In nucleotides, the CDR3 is TGCAGCGTCGGGCGGACTAGCGGGACCGACTACAATGAGCAGTTCTTC.

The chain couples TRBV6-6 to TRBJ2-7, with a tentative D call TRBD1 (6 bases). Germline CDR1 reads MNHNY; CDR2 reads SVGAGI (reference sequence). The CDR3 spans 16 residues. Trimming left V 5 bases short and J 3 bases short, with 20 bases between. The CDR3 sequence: CASSPSGPTGNYEQYF. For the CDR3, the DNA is TGTGCCAGCAGTCCCAGTGGCCCCACAGGGAACTACGAGCAGTACTTC.

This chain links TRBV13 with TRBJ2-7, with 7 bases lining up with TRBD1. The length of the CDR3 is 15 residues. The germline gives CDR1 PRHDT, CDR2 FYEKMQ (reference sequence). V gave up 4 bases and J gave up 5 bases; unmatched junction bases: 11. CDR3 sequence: CASSSSGTVKNEQYF. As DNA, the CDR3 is TGTGCCAGCAGCTCTTCCGGGACAGTAAAAAACGAGCAGTACTTC.

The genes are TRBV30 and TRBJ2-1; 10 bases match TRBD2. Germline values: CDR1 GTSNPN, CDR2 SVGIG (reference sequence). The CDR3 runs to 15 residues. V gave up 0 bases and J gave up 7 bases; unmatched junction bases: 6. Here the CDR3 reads CAWSVRLAGDNEQFF. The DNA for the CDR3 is TGTGCCTGGAGTGTACGGCTAGCGGGAGATAATGAGCAGTTCTTC.

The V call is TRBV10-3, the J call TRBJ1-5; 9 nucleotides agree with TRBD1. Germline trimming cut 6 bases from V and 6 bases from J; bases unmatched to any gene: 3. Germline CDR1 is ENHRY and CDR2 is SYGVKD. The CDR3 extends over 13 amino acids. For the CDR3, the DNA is TGTGCCATCAGAGAGACAGGGGGTCAGCCCCAGCATTTT. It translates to CAIRETGGQPQHF.

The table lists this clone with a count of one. CDR3 amino acids: CASSYPLQGRGNTIYF. The CDR3 DNA is TGTGCCAGCAGTTACCCACTACAGGGGAGGGGAAACACCATATATTTT. The chain carries TRBV6-5 and TRBJ1-3, with TRBD1 identical over 7 bases. The junction had 8 bases not matched to a gene; V was cut back by 2 bases and J by 4 bases. This CDR3 contains 16 residues. Per germline, CDR1 MNHEY and CDR2 SVGAGI.

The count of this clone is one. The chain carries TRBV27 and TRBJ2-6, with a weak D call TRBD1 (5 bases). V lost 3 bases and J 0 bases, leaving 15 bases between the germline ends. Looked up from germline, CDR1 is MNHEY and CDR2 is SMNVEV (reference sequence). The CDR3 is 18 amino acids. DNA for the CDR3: TGTGCCAGCAGTTTTGATTATAGGGGTGACTCTGGGGCCAACGTCCTGACTTTC. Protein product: CASSFDYRGDSGANVLTF.

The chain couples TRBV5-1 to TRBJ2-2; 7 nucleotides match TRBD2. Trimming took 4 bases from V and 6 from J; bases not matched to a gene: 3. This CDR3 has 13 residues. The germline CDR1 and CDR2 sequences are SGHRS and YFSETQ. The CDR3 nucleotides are TGCGCCAGCAGCCCGGGGGGTTCCGGGGAGCTGTTTTTT. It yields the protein CASSPGGSGELFF.

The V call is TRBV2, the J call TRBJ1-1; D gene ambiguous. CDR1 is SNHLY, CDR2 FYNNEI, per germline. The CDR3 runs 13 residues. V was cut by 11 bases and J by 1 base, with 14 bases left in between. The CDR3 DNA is TGTGCCTTGTCTCCCCCCGGGAACACTGAAGCTTTCTTT. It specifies CALSPPGNTEAFF.

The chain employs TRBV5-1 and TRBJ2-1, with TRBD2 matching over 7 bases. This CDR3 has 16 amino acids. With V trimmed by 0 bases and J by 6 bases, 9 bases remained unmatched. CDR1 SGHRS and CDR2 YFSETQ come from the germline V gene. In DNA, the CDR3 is TGCGCCAGCAGCTTGGGGGTTGGGGAGGGCCGCAATGAGCAGTTCTTC. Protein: CASSLGVGEGRNEQFF.

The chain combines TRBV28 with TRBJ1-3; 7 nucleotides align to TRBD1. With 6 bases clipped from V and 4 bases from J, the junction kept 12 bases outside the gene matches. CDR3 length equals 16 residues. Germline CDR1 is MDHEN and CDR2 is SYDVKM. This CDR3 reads CASRLQGGYTGNTIYF. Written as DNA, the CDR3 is TGTGCCAGCAGGCTCCAAGGGGGCTACACCGGAAACACCATATATTTT.

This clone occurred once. CDR3 region: CASSLQLNYGYTF. The CDR3 DNA reads TGTGCCAGCAGCTTACAGCTTAACTATGGCTACACCTTC. V gene TRBV5-6 combines with J gene TRBJ1-2; the D is unclear. The CDR3 runs 13 residues. The V gene's germline CDR1 is SGHDT and CDR2 YYEEEE. With 2 bases removed from V and 1 base from J, the gap between germline ends came to 6 bases.

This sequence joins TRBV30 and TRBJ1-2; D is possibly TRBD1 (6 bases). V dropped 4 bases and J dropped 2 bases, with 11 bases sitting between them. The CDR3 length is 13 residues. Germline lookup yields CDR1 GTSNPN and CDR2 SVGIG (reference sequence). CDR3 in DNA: TGTGCCTGGATGGGGCAGGGGAACTATGGCTACACCTTC. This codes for CAWMGQGNYGYTF.

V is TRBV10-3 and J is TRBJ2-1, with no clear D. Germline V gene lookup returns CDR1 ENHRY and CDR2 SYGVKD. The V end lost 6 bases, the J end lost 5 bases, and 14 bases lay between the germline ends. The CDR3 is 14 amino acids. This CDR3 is CAISPSQKNNEQFF. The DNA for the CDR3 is TGTGCCATCAGCCCCTCACAGAAAAACAATGAGCAGTTCTTC.

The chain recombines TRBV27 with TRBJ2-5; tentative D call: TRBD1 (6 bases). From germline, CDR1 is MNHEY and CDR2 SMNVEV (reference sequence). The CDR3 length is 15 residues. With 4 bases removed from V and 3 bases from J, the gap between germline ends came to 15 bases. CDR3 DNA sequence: TGTGCCAGCAGTTACACAGGGCGATTGGAAGAGACCCAGTACTTC. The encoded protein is CASSYTGRLEETQYF.

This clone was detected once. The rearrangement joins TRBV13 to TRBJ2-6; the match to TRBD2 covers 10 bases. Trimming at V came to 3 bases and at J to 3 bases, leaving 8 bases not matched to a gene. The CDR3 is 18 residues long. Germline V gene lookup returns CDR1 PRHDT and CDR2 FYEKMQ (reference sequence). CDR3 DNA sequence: TGTGCCAGCAGCTTTGGGCTAGCGGGAGAATTTGGGGCCAACGTCCTGACTTTC. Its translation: CASSFGLAGEFGANVLTF.

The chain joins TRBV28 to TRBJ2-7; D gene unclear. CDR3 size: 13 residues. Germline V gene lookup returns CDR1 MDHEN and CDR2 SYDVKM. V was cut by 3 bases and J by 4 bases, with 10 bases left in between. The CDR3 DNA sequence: TGTGCCAGCAGTTTGTCAGGCGCTTACGAGCAGTACTTC. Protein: CASSLSGAYEQYF.

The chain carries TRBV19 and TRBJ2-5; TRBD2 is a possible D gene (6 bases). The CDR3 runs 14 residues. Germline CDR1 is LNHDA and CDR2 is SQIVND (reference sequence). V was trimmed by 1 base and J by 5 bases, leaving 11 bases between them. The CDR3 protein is CASSIVGEVETQYF. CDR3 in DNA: TGTGCCAGTAGTATAGTCGGGGAGGTGGAGACCCAGTACTTC.

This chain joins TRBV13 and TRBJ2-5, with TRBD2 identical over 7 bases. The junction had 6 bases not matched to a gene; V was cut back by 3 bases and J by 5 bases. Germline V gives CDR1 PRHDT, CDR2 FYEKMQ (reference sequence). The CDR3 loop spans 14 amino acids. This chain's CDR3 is CASSLLSGKETQYF. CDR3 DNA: TGTGCCAGCAGCTTGCTGAGCGGGAAGGAGACCCAGTACTTC.